Listed below are T cell receptor beta chains from one sample, sequenced in a study of cytomegalovirus exposure and HLA in healthy donors. Sequencing used immunoSEQ multiplex PCR; TCRdb keeps in-frame clones, though not all of them. The table records approximately 120,000 clones, more than 60% of them present only once. The sequenced material came from PBMCs. The receptor set was obtained from a man aged 25 to 45 in good health and CMV-seronegative. CDR3s include the opening cysteine and the closing phenylalanine or tryptophan. The D gene is left open where the match is weak. Size is omitted from some rows. Given values are once, few, many or a class for expanded clones.

v_gene	j_gene	abundance	d_gene	CDR3aa	CDR3nt
TRBV18	TRBJ1-6	once	TRBD1	CASSPPGTGYGSYNSPLHF	TGTGCCAGCTCACCTCCCGGGACAGGGTATGGGTCCTATAATTCACCCCTCCACTTT
TRBV28	TRBJ1-2	-	-	CASSLPIGGAGYGYTF	TGTGCCAGCAGTTTACCTATAGGGGGGGCTGGGTATGGCTACACCTTC
TRBV7-9	TRBJ1-4	few	-	CASSLFRGPRLEKLFF	TGTGCCAGCAGCTTATTCAGGGGCCCAAGGCTAGAAAAACTGTTTTTT
TRBV4-1	TRBJ2-2	-	-	CASSHLGSSNTGELFF	TGCGCCAGCAGCCACCTGGGCAGTTCGAACACCGGGGAGCTGTTTTTT
TRBV27	TRBJ1-6	-	TRBD1	CASSHLRDRDSPLHF	TGTGCCAGCAGTCATCTTCGGGACAGGGACTCACCCCTCCACTTT
TRBV7-2	TRBJ2-7	-	-	CASSLMQGPGEQYF	TGTGCCAGCAGCTTAATGCAGGGGCCAGGGGAGCAGTACTTC
TRBV5-6	TRBJ2-7	-	-	CASSLGGRARSYEQYF	TGTGCCAGCAGCTTGGGTGGCAGGGCCCGTTCCTACGAGCAGTACTTC
TRBV11-1	TRBJ2-3	-	-	CASSPVRGTDTQYF	TGTGCCAGCAGCCCCGTTAGGGGTACAGATACGCAGTATTTT
TRBV7-2	TRBJ1-2	-	TRBD1	CASSSGQGHYGYTF	TGTGCCAGCAGCTCCGGACAGGGCCACTATGGCTACACCTTC
TRBV9	TRBJ2-1	-	-	CASSPREKTYNEQFF	TGTGCCAGCAGCCCTCGCGAAAAGACCTACAATGAGCAGTTCTTC
TRBV7-9	TRBJ2-7	-	TRBD1	CASSLVGQDRYEQYF	TGTGCCAGCAGCTTAGTGGGACAGGATCGCTACGAGCAGTACTTC
TRBV5-5	TRBJ1-2	-	-	CASSFGDGYGYTF	TGTGCCAGCAGCTTCGGGGATGGGTATGGCTACACCTTC
TRBV7-8	TRBJ2-5	-	-	CASSLAGTAVGTQYF	TGTGCCAGCAGCTTAGCGGGTACAGCCGTGGGGACCCAGTACTTC
TRBV28	TRBJ2-7	-	-	CASSLQAAGTYEQYF	TGTGCCAGCAGTTTACAGGCGGCGGGAACCTACGAGCAGTACTTC
TRBV10-3	TRBJ1-2	few	TRBD1	CAIRADRESYGYTF	TGTGCCATCAGGGCAGACAGGGAATCCTATGGCTACACCTTC
TRBV7-3	TRBJ2-2	-	-	CASGGGTGELFF	TGTGCCAGCGGGGGAGGCACCGGGGAGCTGTTTTTT
TRBV10-3	TRBJ2-7	-	-	CAISEDRFSYEQYF	TGTGCCATCAGTGAGGACAGATTCTCCTACGAGCAGTACTTC